This is a list of T cell receptor beta chains from one sample in a study of blood T cells in healthy people across ages. From the 5' RACE reads, TCRdb called clonotypes with MiXCR, one entry per CDR3 protein. The sample lists hundreds of thousands of distinct CDR3 sequences, under 65% occurring once. Sequenced sample: blood. The receptor set was obtained from a woman of 80 years or more in good health. Both conserved end residues are part of each CDR3. The D gene is left open where the match is weak. Size is stated for part of the rows, as once, few or many counts, or as a class when the clone is expanded.

size: NA
J: TRBJ2-5
V: TRBV5-1
D: TRBD2
DNA: TGCGCCAGCAGCTTGGTAGCGGGGAATACCCAAGAGACCCAGTACTTC
CDR3: CASSLVAGNTQETQYF

size: few
J: TRBJ2-1
V: TRBV2
D: TRBD1
DNA: TGTGCCAGCAGGTTGAGGGGCCCAGGGACAGGACCCAGAAGGTACAATGAGCAGTTCTTC
CDR3: CASRLRGPGTGPRRYNEQFF

size: NA
J: TRBJ2-3
V: TRBV12-3/TRBV12-4
D: TRBD2
DNA: TGTGCCAGCAGTCCCCAGGGTAGCGGGGGATATTCAGATACGCAGTATTTT
CDR3: CASSPQGSGGYSDTQYF

size: once
J: TRBJ2-7
V: TRBV7-2
D: NA
DNA: TGTGCCAGCAGCTTAGGCGGACAGTTCTACGAGCAGTACTTC
CDR3: CASSLGGQFYEQYF

size: many
J: TRBJ1-3
V: TRBV6-5
D: NA
DNA: TGTGCTTCGGAGGGAACCTCTGGAAACACCATATATTTT
CDR3: CASEGTSGNTIYF

size: NA
J: TRBJ2-5
V: TRBV4-1
D: NA
DNA: TGCGCCAGCAGCGGGTCGTGGGAGACCCAGTACTTC
CDR3: CASSGSWETQYF

size: many
J: TRBJ1-1
V: TRBV29-1
D: NA
DNA: TGCAGCGTTGAAGGACAGATGAACACTGAAGCTTTCTTT
CDR3: CSVEGQMNTEAFF

size: few
J: TRBJ2-1
V: TRBV5-1
D: NA
DNA: TGCGCCAGCGCCCCGGACAGCGCCTACAATGAGCAGTTCTTC
CDR3: CASAPDSAYNEQFF

size: few
J: TRBJ2-7
V: TRBV7-2
D: NA
DNA: TGTGCCAGCAGCCTCCCATTGGGGGCGGCCTACGAGCAGTACTTC
CDR3: CASSLPLGAAYEQYF

size: once
J: TRBJ2-4
V: TRBV27
D: TRBD1
DNA: TGTGCCAGCAGCACAGGGGCCCGAGGAGCCAAAAACATTCAGTACTTC
CDR3: CASSTGARGAKNIQYF